The 27 T cell receptor beta chains below were found in one sample sequenced in a study of Graves' ophthalmopathy and Graves' hyperthyroidism. RNA transcripts yielded amplified TCR beta CDR3 regions. The workflow started with a first-round RT-PCR run with HTBI primers and then moved on to a second-round multiplex PCR. TCRdb fed the multiplex PCR reads into MiXCR, producing one record per CDR3 protein. This sample has some 1.1 million distinct CDR3 sequences, with less than 45% found just once. Material: peripheral blood or thyroid tissue (not recorded which). These receptors originate from an adult man with Graves' hyperthyroidism.

As to this clonotype: A read error may be the cause here, since a much bigger clone is one base away. V and J are TRBV2 and TRBJ2-2, with TRBD1 matching 10 bases. V gave up 9 bases and J gave up 5 bases; unmatched junction bases: 6. CDR1 SNHLY and CDR2 FYNNEI come from the germline V gene. The CDR3 contains 14 residues. The CDR3 region is CARRGDRGTGELFF. Written as DNA, the CDR3 is TGTGCCAGGAGAGGGGACAGGGGTACCGGGGAGCTGTTTTTT.

The V gene is TRBV29-1, the J gene TRBJ2-3; tentative D call: TRBD2 (6 bases). Trimming took off 5 bases at V and 4 bases at J, with 19 bases between the two ends. CDR3 size: 15 residues. Per the germline V gene, CDR1 is SQVTM and CDR2 is ANQGSEA. CDR3 in DNA: TGCAGCGTTTCTTCATTCGGGGGAAGGGCAGATACGCAGTATTTT. Its translation: CSVSSFGGRADTQYF.

The chain is built from TRBV27 and TRBJ2-5, with D possibly being TRBD1 (6 bases). V was shortened by 2 bases and J by 5 bases, with 12 bases between the two germline ends. The CDR3 is 14 residues long. CDR1 MNHEY and CDR2 SMNVEV come from the germline V gene (reference sequence). CDR3 in DNA: TGTGCCAGCAGTTTAACGTCTCAGGGGGAGACCCAGTACTTC. It encodes CASSLTSQGETQYF.

The V and J genes are TRBV4-3 and TRBJ2-7; the match to TRBD1 covers 9 bases. The CDR3 length is 14 residues. Unmatched junction bases numbered 4, after V lost 1 base and J lost 6 bases. Per the germline V gene, CDR1 is LGHNA and CDR2 is YSLEER. The chain's CDR3 is CASSQVQGASEQYF. The CDR3 coding sequence is TGCGCCAGCAGCCAAGTACAGGGGGCTTCCGAGCAGTACTTC.

This chain joins TRBV25-1 and TRBJ1-6; no definite D call. Germline lookup yields CDR1 MGHDK and CDR2 SYGVNS. The length of the CDR3 is 19 residues. The V end was cut by 6 bases, the J end by 7 bases, with 28 bases between. CDR3 region: CASSPPWEERSSANSPLHF. The DNA for the CDR3 is TGTGCCAGCAGCCCCCCTTGGGAGGAAAGGTCCTCCGCCAATTCACCCCTCCACTTT.

This chain connects TRBV7-2 to TRBJ1-6; the D is unclear. V was trimmed by 7 bases and J by 8 bases, leaving 12 bases between them. The CDR3 has 13 residues. Germline lookup yields CDR1 SGHTA and CDR2 FQGNSA. CDR3 in amino acids: CASTSYTDSPLHF. CDR3 bases: TGTGCCAGCACATCCTACACGGATTCACCCCTCCACTTT.

There are many counts of this clonotype. The chain recombines TRBV10-3 with TRBJ1-5; D is unresolved. CDR3 length equals 9 residues. Germline lookup yields CDR1 ENHRY and CDR2 SYGVKD. With 8 bases removed from V and 10 bases from J, the gap between germline ends came to 6 bases. The CDR3 DNA is TGTGCCATCGACATCCCCCAGCATTTT. It encodes CAIDIPQHF.

Remarks on this clonotype: One junction end disagrees with the germline gene, perhaps due to a read error. The chain is built from TRBV9 and TRBJ2-5; D remains ambiguous. Germline loops: CDR1 SGDLS, CDR2 YYNGEE. This CDR3 is 14 amino acids long. CDR3 sequence (DNA): TGTGCCAGCAGCGTAGACACCCGATCAGAGATCCAGTACTTC. Encoded protein: CASSVDTRSEIQYF.

In this sample, this clonotype turned up a few times. The chain couples TRBV6-6 to TRBJ1-6; TRBD1 agrees at 7 bases. Germline V lookup: CDR1 MNHNY, CDR2 SVGAGI (reference sequence). V lost 0 bases, J lost 1 base, and 12 bases stayed unmatched. The length of the CDR3 is 20 residues. The CDR3 region is CASSYSPGTDVISYNSPLHF. As DNA, the CDR3 is TGTGCCAGCAGTTACTCCCCCGGGACAGACGTTATATCCTATAATTCACCCCTCCACTTT.

V usage is TRBV5-6 and J usage is TRBJ1-2; weak D call: TRBD1 (6 bases). Germline CDR1 and CDR2: SGHDT and YYEEEE. This CDR3 is 13 amino acids long. V lost 2 bases to trimming and J lost 7 bases, with 12 bases between them. The CDR3 is CASSFFWTAGYTF. In DNA, the CDR3 is TGTGCCAGCAGCTTTTTTTGGACAGCTGGCTACACCTTC.

This clonotype occurred many times. The V call is TRBV20-1, the J call TRBJ1-5, with D perhaps matching TRBD1 (5 bases). Trimming removed 3 bases from V and 4 bases from J, with 10 bases in between. This CDR3 contains 13 residues. The germline V gene encodes CDR1 DFQATT and CDR2 SNEGSKA (reference sequence). Here the CDR3 reads CSASSGHNQPQHF. The CDR3 DNA reads as TGCAGTGCTAGTTCGGGGCATAATCAGCCCCAGCATTTT.

CDR3 region: CATSSDGRGNYGYTF. For the CDR3, the DNA is TGTGCCACCAGCAGTGATGGGAGGGGCAACTATGGCTACACCTTC. This chain links TRBV15 with TRBJ1-2; maybe TRBD1 (5 bases). The CDR3 covers 15 residues. Trimming removed 3 bases at V and 2 bases at J, with 13 bases between. CDR1 is LNHNV, CDR2 YYDKDF, per germline (reference sequence).

CDR3 residues: CATSREGRSGEKLFF. The CDR3 DNA is TGTGCCACCAGCAGAGAAGGGCGGAGCGGCGAAAAACTGTTTTTT. The V call is TRBV15, the J call TRBJ1-4; D not certain. Trimming took 0 bases from V and 8 from J, leaving 13 bases between them. The V gene's germline CDR1 is LNHNV and CDR2 YYDKDF (reference sequence). This CDR3 region has 15 residues.

This chain uses TRBV7-9 with TRBJ2-7; D is possibly TRBD2 (7 bases). CDR1 and CDR2 (germline): SEHNR, FQNEAQ (reference sequence). V lost 5 bases and J 5 bases, leaving 16 bases between the germline ends. The CDR3 loop spans 14 amino acids. The CDR3 spells CASSPRGGADEQYF. The DNA of the CDR3 is TGTGCCAGCAGCCCTCGAGGGGGGGCCGACGAGCAGTACTTC.

A note on this clonotype: One end of the junction fails to match germline, which may point to a read error. The chain links TRBV7-2 to TRBJ2-7, with 10 bases that match TRBD1. Germline lookup yields CDR1 SGHTA and CDR2 FQGNSA. The CDR3 totals 16 residues. Here the CDR3 DNA reads TGTGCCAGCAGCTCCCCCGGGACAGGGGTTTTATACGAGCAGTGCTTC. Encoded protein: CASSSPGTGVLYEQCF. The variable domain in full, completed from reference TRBV7-2 and TRBJ2-7, reads GAGVSQSPSNKVTEKGKDVELRCDPISGHTALYWYRQSLGQGLEFLIYFQGNSAPDKSGLPSDRFSAERTGGSVSTLTIQRTQQEDSAVYLCASSSPGTGVLYEQCFGPGTRLTVT.

This clonotype showed up many times. The chain uses TRBV7-9 and TRBJ2-7; D is perhaps TRBD1 (5 bases). Trimming left V 4 bases short and J 3 bases short, with 10 bases between. CDR3 size: 13 residues. Germline-derived CDR1 and CDR2 are SEHNR and FQNEAQ (reference sequence). CDR3 nucleotides: TGTGCCAGCAGCTCCCTGACAGTCTACGAGCAGTACTTC. Its protein is CASSSLTVYEQYF. Looking up the rest from reference TRBV7-9 and TRBJ2-7 gives the full variable domain: DTGVSQNPRHKITKRGQNVTFRCDPISEHNRLYWYRQTLGQGPEFLTYFQNEAQLEKSRLLSDRFSAERPKGSFSTLEIQRTEQGDSAMYLCASSSLTVYEQYFGPGTRLTVT.

This clonotype was observed many times. This chain uses TRBV4-2 with TRBJ2-5; TRBD2 agrees at 14 bases. V gave up 6 bases and J gave up 2 bases; unmatched junction bases: 8. The CDR3 is 17 amino acids. The germline V gene has CDR1 LGHNA and CDR2 YNFKEQ. CDR3 residues: CASRGLAGDGGQETQYF. CDR3 nucleotides: TGTGCCAGCAGGGGACTAGCGGGAGATGGAGGACAAGAGACCCAGTACTTC.

The J gene is TRBJ2-7, the V gene TRBV7-2, with D possibly matching TRBD2 (6 bases). The CDR3 length is 14 residues. Trimming pared 5 bases from V and 4 bases from J, leaving 15 bases between. The germline CDR1 and CDR2 sequences are SGHTA and FQGNSA. Written as DNA, the CDR3 is TGTGCCAGCAGCCGGACTAACGGGACTTACGAGCAGTACTTC. Its translation: CASSRTNGTYEQYF.

This clonotype appeared a few times. The rearrangement joins TRBV20-1 to TRBJ2-7; the D call may be TRBD1 or TRBD2 (5 bases each). The CDR3 covers 12 residues. V was shortened by 4 bases and J by 2 bases, with 9 bases between the two germline ends. CDR1 is DFQATT, CDR2 SNEGSKA, per germline (reference sequence). DNA for the CDR3: TGCAGTGCTACCGGGACCCCCTACGAGCAGTACTTC. This codes for CSATGTPYEQYF.

The chain combines TRBV29-1 with TRBJ2-5; maybe TRBD2 (5 bases). CDR1 and CDR2 (germline): SQVTM, ANQGSEA. Between the trimmed V and J ends, which lost 8 bases and 4 bases, there was a span of 20 bases. The CDR3 has 14 amino acids. CDR3 nucleotides: TGCAGCAGTTACCCCGGGATGGGGAGAGAGACCCAGTACTTC. Translated, it gives CSSYPGMGRETQYF.

Ten or more counts support this clonotype. The chain links TRBV6-5 to TRBJ1-2; 7 positions agree with TRBD1. CDR1 is MNHEY, CDR2 SVGAGI, per germline. V dropped 7 bases and J dropped 9; count of bases not matched to a gene: 11. The CDR3 has 13 residues. CDR3 sequence reads: CASMGTAGESYTF. DNA for the CDR3: TGTGCCAGCATGGGGACAGCGGGGGAGAGCTACACCTTC.

The sample holds a few counts of this clonotype. The chain employs TRBV7-9 and TRBJ2-2; D unclear. Germline CDR1 SEHNR, CDR2 FQNEAQ (reference sequence). The V end was cut by 1 base, the J end by 5 bases, with 14 bases between. The CDR3 length is 16 residues. The chain's CDR3 is CASSLEARARTGELFF. CDR3 in DNA: TGTGCCAGCAGCTTAGAGGCCCGAGCGAGAACCGGGGAGCTGTTTTTT.

This rearrangement joins TRBV7-4 to TRBJ1-2, with a weak D call TRBD1 (5 bases). The length of the CDR3 is 16 residues. Germline loops: CDR1 SGHVT, CDR2 SQSDAQ. Trimming left V 1 base short and J 12 bases short, with 24 bases between. In nucleotides, the CDR3 is TGTGCCAGCAGCTTAGGTCTCGCTGCAGGGTGGAAAGGCCACACCTTC. Translating gives CASSLGLAAGWKGHTF.

The chain links TRBV7-8 to TRBJ1-1; D gene unclear. The CDR3 loop spans 19 amino acids. Trimming cost V 1 base and J 3 bases, with 24 bases left between them. The germline CDR1 and CDR2 sequences are SGHVS and FQNEAQ. CDR3 bases: TGTGCCAGCAGCTTAGTGGGCAGTGTTAGAGTCCGGGGAGACACTGAAGCTTTCTTT. This encodes CASSLVGSVRVRGDTEAFF.

This clonotype was counted at least ten times. Just one base apart from a much larger clone, this may be a read error. The genes are TRBV7-2 and TRBJ2-7; no reliable D call. The V gene lost 5 bases and the J gene lost 0 bases, with 2 bases spanning the gap. The CDR3 totals 11 residues. Germline V lookup: CDR1 SGHTA, CDR2 FQGNSA. The CDR3 loop reads CASSISYEQYF. The CDR3 bases are TGTGCCAGCAGCATCTCCTACGAGCAGTACTTC.

This clonotype was found once. The chain links TRBV28 to TRBJ1-2; D gene uncertain. V gave up 3 bases and J gave up 0 bases, with 14 bases separating them. The CDR3 has 16 residues. The germline V gene has CDR1 MDHEN and CDR2 SYDVKM. In DNA, the CDR3 is TGTGCCAGCAGTTTGACTCATTCGAAGTCTAACTATGGCTACACCTTC. It codes for CASSLTHSKSNYGYTF.

The chain carries TRBV7-2 and TRBJ2-7; D might be TRBD1 or TRBD2, each matching 5 bases. Per the germline V gene, CDR1 is SGHTA and CDR2 is FQGNSA. Trimming pared 2 bases from V and 3 bases from J, leaving 14 bases between. This CDR3 is built from 15 residues. The CDR3 DNA follows: TGTGCCAGCAGCTTACCGGACCGGGACGGCTACGAGCAGTACTTC. Translation gives CASSLPDRDGYEQYF. Variable domain in full (rest from reference TRBV7-2 and TRBJ2-7): GAGVSQSPSNKVTEKGKDVELRCDPISGHTALYWYRQSLGQGLEFLIYFQGNSAPDKSGLPSDRFSAERTGGSVSTLTIQRTQQEDSAVYLCASSLPDRDGYEQYFGPGTRLTVT.